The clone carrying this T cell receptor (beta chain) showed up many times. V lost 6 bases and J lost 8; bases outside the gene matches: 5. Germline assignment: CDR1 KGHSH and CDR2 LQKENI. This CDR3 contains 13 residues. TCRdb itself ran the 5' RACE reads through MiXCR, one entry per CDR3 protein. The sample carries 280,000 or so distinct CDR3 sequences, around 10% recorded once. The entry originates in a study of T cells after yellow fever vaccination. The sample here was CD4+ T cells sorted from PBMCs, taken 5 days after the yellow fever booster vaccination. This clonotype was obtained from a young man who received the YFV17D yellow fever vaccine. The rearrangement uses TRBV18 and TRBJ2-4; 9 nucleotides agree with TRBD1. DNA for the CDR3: TGTGCCAGCTCCCCGGGACAGGGTGACATTCAGTACTTC. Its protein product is CASSPGQGDIQYF.